This TCR beta chain was recorded in a study of blood T cell repertoires in COVID-19. Methods used by the authors: Nucleated cell counts were estimated from reference gene primer amplification. The method was immunoSEQ multiplex PCR; TCRdb's version includes in-frame clones alone and lacks a portion of them. D and trimming were read from the DNA, whereas the V and J calls and clone size are those reported in that table. Of 200,000 to 250,000 clones listed, about 91% are singletons. Followed over time, Seattle patients had been enrolled while infection was active. The ends were cut back, 4 bases at V and 2 bases at J, with 12 bases in the middle. Germline V CDR1 and CDR2: LGHNA, YSLEER. The CDR3 is made up of 16 amino acids.

The chain joins TRBV4-3 to TRBJ1-6; D possibly corresponds to TRBD1 (6 bases). The sequence came from a woman aged 25 to 39 with COVID-19, enrolled during active disease. Sequenced: peripheral blood. The CDR3, as DNA: TGCGCCAGCAGCCTAGTTCAGGGGACCTATAATTCACCCCTCCACTTT. The encoded protein is CASSLVQGTYNSPLHF.